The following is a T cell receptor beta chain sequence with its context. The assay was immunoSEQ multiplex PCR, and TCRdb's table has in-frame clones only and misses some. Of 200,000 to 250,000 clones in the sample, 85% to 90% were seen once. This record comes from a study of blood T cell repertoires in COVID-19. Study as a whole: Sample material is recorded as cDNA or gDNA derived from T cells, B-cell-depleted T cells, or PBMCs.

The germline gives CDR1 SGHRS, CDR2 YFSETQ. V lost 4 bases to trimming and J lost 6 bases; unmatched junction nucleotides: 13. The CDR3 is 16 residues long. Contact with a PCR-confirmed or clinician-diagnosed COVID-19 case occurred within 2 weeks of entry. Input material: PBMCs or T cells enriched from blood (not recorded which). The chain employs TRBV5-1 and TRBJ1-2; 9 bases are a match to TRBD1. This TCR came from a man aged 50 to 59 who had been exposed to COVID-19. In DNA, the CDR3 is TGCGCCAGCAGCCCTTTGGCTGCGGGACAGGGAGATGGCTACACCTTC. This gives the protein CASSPLAAGQGDGYTF.